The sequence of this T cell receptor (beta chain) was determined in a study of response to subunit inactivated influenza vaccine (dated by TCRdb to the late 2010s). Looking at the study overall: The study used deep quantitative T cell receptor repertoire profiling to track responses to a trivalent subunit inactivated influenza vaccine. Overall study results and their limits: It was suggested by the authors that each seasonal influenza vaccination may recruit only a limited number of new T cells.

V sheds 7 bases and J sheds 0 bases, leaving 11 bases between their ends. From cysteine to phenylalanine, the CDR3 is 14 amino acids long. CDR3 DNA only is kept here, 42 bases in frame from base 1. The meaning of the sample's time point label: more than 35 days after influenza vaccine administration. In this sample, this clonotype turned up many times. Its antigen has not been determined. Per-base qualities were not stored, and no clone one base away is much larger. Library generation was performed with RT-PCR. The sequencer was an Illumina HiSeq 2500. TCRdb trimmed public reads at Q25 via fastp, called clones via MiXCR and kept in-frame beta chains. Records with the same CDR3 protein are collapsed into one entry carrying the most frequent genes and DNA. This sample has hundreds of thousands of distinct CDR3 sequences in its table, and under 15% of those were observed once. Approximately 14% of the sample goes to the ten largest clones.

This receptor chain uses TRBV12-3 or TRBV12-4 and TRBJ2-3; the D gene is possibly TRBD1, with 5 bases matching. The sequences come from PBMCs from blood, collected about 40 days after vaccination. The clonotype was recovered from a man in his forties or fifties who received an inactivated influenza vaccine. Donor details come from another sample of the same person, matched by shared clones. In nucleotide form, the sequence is TGTGCCAGCACCTGGACACACAGCACAGATACGCAGTATTTT. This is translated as CASTWTHSTDTQYF.